The next 17 T cell receptor beta chains were all read from a single sample in a study of regulatory T cells in long-lasting Graves disease. In building TCR beta libraries, iRepertoire HTBI primers were used together with Arm-PCR of CDR3 regions. TCRdb passed the multiplex PCR reads through MiXCR, listing each CDR3 protein once. The table records some 200,000 distinct CDR3 sequences, approximately 19% of them present only once. Time point reported: newly diagnosed GD, antithyroid drugs for less than 3 months. There was RNA extracted from PBMCs, and the TCR library was made from it. Another study also made use of these data, one on T cells in Graves' hyperthyroidism and ophthalmopathy.

Sequenced material: peripheral blood mononuclear cells (PBMCs), taken at new diagnosis, from a patient treated with antithyroid drugs. All receptors come from a woman in her 30s with Graves disease.

Worth noting for this clonotype: This could be a read error, since a much larger clone is one nucleotide away. The chain carries TRBV6-2 or TRBV6-3 and TRBJ1-5; 9 bases agree with TRBD1. Looked up from germline, CDR1 is MNHEY and CDR2 is SVGEGT. V lost 11 bases and J lost 4; bases outside the gene matches: 15. The CDR3 is 16 residues long. The CDR3 DNA reads as TGTGCCTGCCGGCGACAGGGGGGGAGTGGGAATCAGCCCCAGCATTTT. Amino acids: CACRRQGGSGNQPQHF.

This clonotype was seen many times. The rearrangement uses TRBV2 and TRBJ2-5; D not resolved. CDR1 SNHLY and CDR2 FYNNEI come from the germline V gene. The CDR3 loop spans 12 amino acids. Between the trimmed V and J ends, which lost 7 bases and 3 bases, there was a span of 9 bases. The CDR3 is CASMTSKETQYF. The CDR3 DNA sequence: TGTGCCAGCATGACCAGCAAAGAGACCCAGTACTTC.

This clonotype was counted only a few times. The rearrangement joins TRBV10-2 to TRBJ2-3, with D tentatively TRBD2 (5 bases). Trimming cost V 7 bases and J 6 bases, with 14 bases left between them. The germline CDR1 and CDR2 sequences are WSHSY and SAAADI. There are 13 residues in the CDR3. CDR3 nucleotides: TGCGCCAGCAACCGCGGGTCGCTCGATACGCAGTATTTT. Protein sequence: CASNRGSLDTQYF.

This clonotype was recorded at least ten times. J is TRBJ2-1 and V is TRBV10-3, with a weak D call TRBD2 (7 bases). CDR1 and CDR2 (germline): ENHRY, SYGVKD. There are 15 residues in the CDR3. The V end was cut by 11 bases, the J end by 0 bases, with 17 bases between. This CDR3 reads CAARGAGSSYNEQFF. The CDR3 coding sequence is TGTGCCGCCCGGGGGGCCGGAAGCTCCTACAATGAGCAGTTCTTC.

Ten or more counts support this clonotype. The chain carries TRBV28 and TRBJ1-5, with 9 bases identical to TRBD1. The CDR3 loop spans 14 amino acids. The junction had 6 bases not matched to a gene; V was cut back by 5 bases and J by 7 bases. Germline loops: CDR1 MDHEN, CDR2 SYDVKM. CDR3 protein: CASSPQGAGQPQHF. The CDR3 bases are TGTGCCAGCAGTCCACAGGGGGCCGGGCAGCCCCAGCATTTT. Looking up the rest from reference TRBV28 and TRBJ1-5 gives the full variable domain: DVKVTQSSRYLVKRTGEKVFLECVQDMDHENMFWYRQDPGLGLRLIYFSYDVKMKEKGDIPEGYSVSREKKERFSLILESASTNQTSMYLCASSPQGAGQPQHFGDGTRLSIL.

This clonotype has just a few counts. The J gene is TRBJ1-5, the V gene TRBV9; perhaps TRBD1 as D (5 bases). The V and J ends lost 0 bases and 6 bases respectively, with 13 bases between them. Germline lookup yields CDR1 SGDLS and CDR2 YYNGEE. There are 15 residues in the CDR3. The CDR3 loop is CASSVGGVGGQPQHF. The CDR3 nucleotides read TGTGCCAGCAGCGTAGGAGGGGTAGGCGGTCAGCCCCAGCATTTT. The full variable domain, rest sourced from reference TRBV9 and TRBJ1-5, is DSGVTQTPKHLITATGQRVTLRCSPRSGDLSVYWYQQSLDQGLQFLIQYYNGEERAKGNILERFSAQQFPDLHSELNLSSLELGDSALYFCASSVGGVGGQPQHFGDGTRLSIL.

The genes are TRBV28 and TRBJ2-1; D unresolved. The tail of the sequence fits TRBJ2-5 better, so the J call may be wrong. Looked up from germline, CDR1 is MDHEN and CDR2 is SYDVKM. The CDR3 runs to 12 residues. CDR3 amino acids: CASSLYPETQYF. The CDR3 coding sequence is TGTGCCAGCAGTTTATACCCCGAGACCCAGTACTTC.

The table lists this clonotype with many counts. The chain recombines TRBV28 with TRBJ2-3, with TRBD2 matching 12 bases. Germline values: CDR1 MDHEN, CDR2 SYDVKM. The V and J ends lost 6 bases and 0 bases, in that order; junction bases with no gene match: 13. The CDR3 runs 19 residues. CDR3 residues: CASRSRLTSGGLSTDTQYF. The CDR3 DNA sequence: TGTGCCAGCAGATCAAGGCTGACTAGCGGGGGTCTGAGCACAGATACGCAGTATTTT.

In its sample, this clonotype was seen many times. The rearrangement joins TRBV2 to TRBJ2-5, with 12 bases that match TRBD2. CDR1 SNHLY and CDR2 FYNNEI come from the germline V gene. This CDR3 is 16 amino acids long. Germline trimming cut 7 bases from V and 4 bases from J; bases unmatched to any gene: 10. The CDR3 DNA is TGTGCCAGCACCACAACTAGCGGGGGGTTGAGAGAGACCCAGTACTTC. This sequence encodes CASTTTSGGLRETQYF.

A remark on this clonotype: Being one base from a much bigger clone, this may be a read error. The chain uses TRBV7-2 and TRBJ2-7, with D possibly TRBD1 on 6 matching bases. The CDR3 has 15 residues. CDR1 and CDR2 (germline): SGHTA, FQGNSA. The V end lost 4 bases, the J end lost 3 bases, and 16 bases lay between the germline ends. Here the CDR3 reads CASSSTDRSFYEQYF. In DNA form, the CDR3 reads TGTGCCAGCAGCTCAACTGACAGGAGCTTCTACGAGCAGTACTTC.

The chain uses TRBV10-2 and TRBJ2-1; D ambiguous. The length of the CDR3 is 15 residues. Germline CDR1 is WSHSY and CDR2 is SAAADI. V was shortened by 4 bases and J by 0 bases, with 10 bases between the two germline ends. The CDR3: CASSGLVHSYNEQFF. Written as DNA, the CDR3 is TGCGCCAGCAGTGGCCTCGTCCACTCCTACAATGAGCAGTTCTTC.

This clonotype was counted at least ten times. This chain joins TRBV7-9 and TRBJ1-2; TRBD1 matches 10 bases. The CDR3 spans 15 residues. The germline CDR1 and CDR2 sequences are SEHNR and FQNEAQ (reference sequence). Losses at the gene ends were 5 bases for V and 6 bases for J; bases not matched to a gene: 9. The chain's CDR3 is CASSPGDRGSDGYTF. CDR3 nucleotides: TGTGCCAGCAGCCCGGGGGACAGGGGATCCGATGGCTACACCTTC.

This clonotype was observed at least ten times. This chain links TRBV9 with TRBJ1-3; D uncertain. The germline V gene has CDR1 SGDLS and CDR2 YYNGEE. CDR3 length: 16 residues. The V end lost 0 bases, the J end lost 0 bases, and 10 bases lay between the germline ends. The CDR3 loop reads CASSVDKGYSGNTIYF. The CDR3 DNA reads as TGTGCCAGCAGCGTAGATAAAGGGTACTCTGGAAACACCATATATTTT.

This rearrangement joins TRBV7-3 to TRBJ1-1; perhaps TRBD1 as D (6 bases). Deletions cut 4 bases from V and 4 bases from J, with 31 bases between. This CDR3 spans 20 amino acids. CDR1 and CDR2 from the germline V gene are SGHTA and FQGTGA. CDR3 amino acids: CASSSRLGLAGVGGRTEAFF. CDR3 nucleotide sequence: TGTGCCAGCAGCTCTCGGCTAGGACTAGCGGGAGTGGGGGGGCGCACTGAAGCTTTCTTT.

This clonotype was recorded many times. The rearrangement joins TRBV4-1 to TRBJ1-4; D possibly corresponds to TRBD1 (5 bases). This CDR3 comprises 15 residues. V dropped 3 bases and J dropped 6 bases, with 14 bases sitting between them. Germline-derived CDR1 and CDR2 are MGHRA and YSYEKL. For the CDR3, the DNA is TGCGCCAGCAGCCATCCCGACAGAGAGCATGAAAAACTGTTTTTT. Translating gives CASSHPDREHEKLFF.

In its sample, this clonotype was seen many times. The rearrangement uses TRBV6-1 and TRBJ1-3, with D maybe TRBD1 (6 bases). Germline V gives CDR1 MNHNS, CDR2 SASEGT. With 10 bases removed from V and 0 bases from J, the gap between germline ends came to 16 bases. The CDR3 has 15 residues. CDR3 amino acids: CATRQVTSSGNTIYF. Here the CDR3 DNA reads TGTGCCACTAGACAGGTGACGAGCTCTGGAAACACCATATATTTT.

The chain employs TRBV6-2 or TRBV6-3 and TRBJ2-5; 10 bases line up with TRBD2. V gave up 2 bases and J gave up 5 bases; unmatched junction bases: 8. The CDR3 covers 16 residues. The germline V gene has CDR1 MNHEY and CDR2 SVGEGT. CDR3: CASSYMTASGSETQYF. The CDR3 coding sequence is TGTGCCAGCAGTTACATGACAGCTAGCGGGAGCGAGACCCAGTACTTC.